Listed below are T cell receptor beta chains from one sample, sequenced in a study of T cell changes during pregnancy in multiple sclerosis. Assay used: immunoSEQ multiplex PCR; TCRdb lists only in-frame clones, some missing. The table includes tens of thousands of clones, 91% detected once. The source material was CD4+ T cells from peripheral blood mononuclear cells, sampled in the first trimester of pregnancy. The receptors shown here come from a female donor with multiple sclerosis, enrolled in a pregnancy study. Each CDR3 is given with its conserved first and last residue. The D gene is left open where the match is weak.

d_call v_call cdr3_aa
TRBD1 TRBV7-9 CASSLGQGAANSPLHF
- TRBV13 CASSLGTTDLTYEQYF
- TRBV4-3 CASSQDFGTLSYNEQFF
TRBD1 TRBV6-1 CASSEGDREGYGYTF
TRBD1 TRBV7-6 CASSLSGTGGTDTQYF
- TRBV29-1 CSGGPGGPTDTQYF
- TRBV11-2 CASSVQGLGANVLTF
- TRBV6-5 CASSSTSSYNSPLHF
TRBD1 TRBV27 CAVSTGLAPGEQFF
- TRBV12-5 CASGLGGLEAFF
- TRBV4-3 CASSQLGDFNYGYTF
TRBD1 TRBV30 CAWTPWRGRTGNTIYF
- TRBV11-2 CASSRGGTNYGYTF
- TRBV9 CASSSGRDTQYF
- TRBV30 CAWTLRGGLGNEKLFF
TRBD1 TRBV2 CASSPVRAGGDEQYF
- TRBV7-9 CASSLSPLTSTDTQYF
- TRBV6-5 CASSYWGRDYGYTF
- TRBV14 CASSKGTSGLDTQYF
- TRBV19 CASSIGGRNTEAFF
- TRBV6-5 CASSLQGYSYNEQFF
TRBD1 TRBV19 CASRNRGAIYEQYF
TRBD1 TRBV7-9 CASSPGQGHTDTQYF
- TRBV6-5 CASRLDRGKLFF
- TRBV18 CASSQDWRGLNTGELFF
- TRBV7-8 CASSSTNRAETQYF
- TRBV11-2 CASSLDKGYGEQFF
- TRBV6-5 CASSYSRALNYGYTF
- TRBV30 CAWSNVPGVDTQYF
TRBD2 TRBV6-6 CASSYEAGGGEQYF
- TRBV7-2 CASSPIFGGGNQPQHF
TRBD1 TRBV15 CATSREGQGVGTEAFF